The 15 T cell receptor beta chains presented below share a single source sample, sequenced in a study of shared clonotypes between healthy human individuals. TCRdb keeps only in-frame clones here, not all; method: immunoSEQ multiplex PCR. The sample contains approximately 2,000,000 clones, 85% to 95% of which appear only once. Sequences were obtained from naive CD4+ T cells from PBMCs. Subset: CD45RA+ positively selected. The receptors here all came from a man younger than 30 in good health. Some clones in this sample may be carry-over from other donors' samples.

V is TRBV6-5 and J is TRBJ1-1; D may be TRBD1 (5 bases). The CDR3 consists of 15 residues. With 8 bases removed from V and 0 bases from J, the gap between germline ends came to 16 bases. Germline CDR1 MNHEY, CDR2 SVGAGI. In nucleotides, the CDR3 is TGTGCCAGCGAAAGGGGAGAAGGCGTGAACACTGAAGCTTTCTTT. It specifies CASERGEGVNTEAFF.

This chain links TRBV29-1 with TRBJ2-5; D unclear. V was clipped by 6 bases and J by 9 bases, with 26 bases between them. This CDR3 contains 15 residues. CDR1 is SQVTM and CDR2 is ANQGSEA in the germline V gene. The chain's CDR3 is CSVRHQEWMGKPQYF. The DNA of the CDR3 is TGCAGCGTCCGCCACCAGGAGTGGATGGGGAAGCCCCAGTACTTC.

The chain employs TRBV2 and TRBJ1-4; D gene uncertain. The CDR3 sequence is 13 residues long. CDR1 SNHLY and CDR2 FYNNEI come from the germline V gene. This CDR3 reads CASGATVWEKLFF. CDR3 DNA: TGTGCATCCGGCGCAACGGTATGGGAAAAACTGTTTTTT.

The chain joins TRBV7-8 to TRBJ2-7; no firm D call. The ends were cut back, 1 base at V and 3 bases at J, with 10 bases in the middle. Germline V gives CDR1 SGHVS, CDR2 FQNEAQ. The CDR3 runs to 14 residues. CDR3 loop: CASSLGLVFYEQYF. The CDR3 DNA sequence: TGTGCCAGCAGCTTAGGGTTAGTCTTCTACGAGCAGTACTTC.

The rearrangement links TRBV28 to TRBJ1-4; D unresolved. The V gene's germline CDR1 is MDHEN and CDR2 SYDVKM. The CDR3 has 15 amino acids. V lost 5 bases to trimming and J lost 0 bases, with 10 bases between them. The CDR3 protein is CASSGPDSTNEKLFF. The CDR3 nucleotides read TGTGCCAGCAGTGGCCCAGACTCAACTAATGAAAAACTGTTTTTT.

The V call is TRBV28, the J call TRBJ1-1; D not resolved. Trimming left V 4 bases short and J 1 base short, with 7 bases between. This CDR3 has 13 residues. Germline assignment: CDR1 MDHEN and CDR2 SYDVKM. The CDR3 spells CASSSMKNTEAFF. CDR3 in DNA: TGTGCCAGCAGTTCCATGAAGAACACTGAAGCTTTCTTT. The complete variable domain, with remaining parts taken from reference TRBV28 and TRBJ1-1, reads DVKVTQSSRYLVKRTGEKVFLECVQDMDHENMFWYRQDPGLGLRLIYFSYDVKMKEKGDIPEGYSVSREKKERFSLILESASTNQTSMYLCASSSMKNTEAFFGQGTRLTVV.

The V gene is TRBV27, the J gene TRBJ1-3, with 9 bases that match TRBD1. CDR3 length: 16 residues. V shed 6 bases and J 6 bases; nucleotides not matched to a gene: 12. The V gene's germline CDR1 is MNHEY and CDR2 SMNVEV (reference sequence). The CDR3 nucleotides are TGTGCCAGCAGAGAACTAGGGACAGGGACCGTAAACACCATATATTTT. Protein sequence: CASRELGTGTVNTIYF.

The chain carries TRBV5-1 and TRBJ1-1; tentative D call: TRBD1 (5 bases). Germline V gives CDR1 SGHRS, CDR2 YFSETQ. The CDR3 covers 15 residues. V gave up 2 bases and J gave up 4 bases, with 15 bases separating them. CDR3 amino acids: CASSFPEGASTEAFF. CDR3 sequence (DNA): TGCGCCAGCAGCTTTCCGGAAGGGGCCTCCACTGAAGCTTTCTTT. The whole variable domain, remainder taken from reference TRBV5-1 and TRBJ1-1, is KAGVTQTPRYLIKTRGQQVTLSCSPISGHRSVSWYQQTPGQGLQFLFEYFSETQRNKGNFPGRFSGRQFSNSRSEMNVSTLELGDSALYLCASSFPEGASTEAFFGQGTRLTVV.

The CDR3 region is CASTPGQGGDYGYTF. The CDR3 coding sequence is TGTGCCAGCACCCCGGGACAGGGCGGGGACTATGGCTACACCTTC. V and J are TRBV9 and TRBJ1-2; 9 bases map to TRBD1. The CDR3 covers 15 residues. J was trimmed by 3 bases and V by 6 bases; bases with no gene match: 9. Germline V lookup: CDR1 SGDLS, CDR2 YYNGEE.

The V and J genes are TRBV2 and TRBJ2-7, with D unclear. Trimming cost V 10 bases and J 2 bases, with 15 bases left between them. There are 13 residues in the CDR3. CDR1 and CDR2 (germline): SNHLY, FYNNEI. The CDR3 coding sequence is TGTGCCACAGCCGAGCTGTCGGCCTACGAGCAGTACTTC. This gives the protein CATAELSAYEQYF.

Note on this clone: In the same sample, other DNA sequences code for this CDR3. The J gene is TRBJ2-3, the V gene TRBV6-5, with a tentative D call TRBD2 (6 bases). Germline V gene lookup returns CDR1 MNHEY and CDR2 SVGAGI. This CDR3 has 14 residues. The V end was cut by 3 bases, the J end by 0 bases, with 7 bases between. CDR3 region: CASSYGGSTDTQYF. In DNA, the CDR3 is TGTGCCAGCAGTTATGGAGGGAGCACAGATACGCAGTATTTT.

V usage is TRBV4-2 and J usage is TRBJ2-1; weak D call: TRBD2 (5 bases). V lost 0 bases to trimming and J lost 8 bases, with 11 bases between them. CDR1 LGHNA and CDR2 YNFKEQ come from the germline V gene. There are 14 residues in the CDR3. The CDR3 DNA reads TGTGCCAGCAGCCAAGAGTCACCCGGGGATGAGCAGTTCTTC. Residues: CASSQESPGDEQFF.

The chain carries TRBV7-2 and TRBJ1-1; D not certain. This CDR3 has 13 residues. V was cut by 4 bases and J by 0 bases, with 6 bases left in between. Germline values: CDR1 SGHTA, CDR2 FQGNSA. For the CDR3, the DNA is TGTGCCAGCAGCTCACAGATGAACACTGAAGCTTTCTTT. Its protein product is CASSSQMNTEAFF. Drawing the rest from reference TRBV7-2 and TRBJ1-1, the complete variable domain is GAGVSQSPSNKVTEKGKDVELRCDPISGHTALYWYRQSLGQGLEFLIYFQGNSAPDKSGLPSDRFSAERTGGSVSTLTIQRTQQEDSAVYLCASSSQMNTEAFFGQGTRLTVV.

This clone showed up just once. The rearrangement uses TRBV15 and TRBJ2-7, with 7 bases fitting TRBD2. CDR1 is LNHNV and CDR2 is YYDKDF in the germline V gene (reference sequence). The CDR3 runs to 14 residues. Germline trimming cut 5 bases from V and 2 bases from J; bases unmatched to any gene: 6. DNA of the CDR3: TGTGCCACCAGCGGAAGCGGGGTCGCCTACGAGCAGTACTTC. It specifies CATSGSGVAYEQYF.

The genes are TRBV2 and TRBJ2-1; no firm D call. The CDR3 is made up of 15 amino acids. Germline V gives CDR1 SNHLY, CDR2 FYNNEI. V was pared by 7 bases and J by 0 bases, with 13 bases between. This chain's CDR3 is CASIRAEFSYNEQFF. For the CDR3, the DNA is TGTGCCAGCATAAGGGCGGAGTTCTCCTACAATGAGCAGTTCTTC.